The clone carrying this T cell receptor (beta chain) occurred a few times. Its antigen is currently unknown. The data derive from a study of blood T cells in healthy people across ages. Broader study findings: It was not possible, with unsorted PBMCs, to conclusively compare naive and antigen-experienced cells. Estimated diversity that came from one million T cells was considered an underestimate.

A second PCR of about 7 to 12 cycles used a sample-barcoded 5' primer and a J-beta primer mix. One entry per CDR3 protein, called by TCRdb with MiXCR from the 5' RACE reads. The data contain about 1,800,000 distinct CDR3 sequences, 28% of them singletons. Healthy Caucasian individuals from Russia aged about 6 to 95 were enrolled as donors. The source is a woman aged 25 to 39 in good health. The sample comprised blood.

The CDR3 reads CSVEVGSGRSYNEQFF. The DNA for the CDR3 is TGCAGCGTTGAAGTCGGAAGCGGGAGGTCCTACAATGAGCAGTTCTTC. The J gene is TRBJ2-1, the V gene TRBV29-1; 9 bases agree with TRBD2. CDR3 length: 16 amino acids. V dropped 1 base and J dropped 1; count of bases not matched to a gene: 5. CDR1 is SQVTM and CDR2 is ANQGSEA in the germline V gene.